This passage covers 27 T cell receptor beta chains from one sample sequenced in a study of breast tumors, draining lymph nodes, adjacent tissues. Samples came from axillary lymph nodes draining the breast cancer. TCRdb redid the calling of the multiplex PCR reads with MiXCR, one entry per CDR3 protein. The sample has around 230,000 distinct CDR3 sequences; roughly 32% are singletons. Material: axillary lymph node tissue. These receptor sequences come from a female donor with breast cancer. Some clones in this sample may be carry-over from other donors' samples.

The sample holds many counts of this clonotype. This chain joins TRBV30 and TRBJ1-5; no clear D gene. Trimming took 3 bases from V and 0 from J, leaving 9 bases between them. Germline V CDR1 and CDR2: GTSNPN, SVGIG (reference sequence). The CDR3 is 14 residues long. The CDR3 DNA reads as TGTGCCTGGAGCCTCCTTAATAGCAATCAGCCCCAGCATTTT. It yields the protein CAWSLLNSNQPQHF.

In this sample, this clonotype turned up many times. The V call is TRBV11-2, the J call TRBJ1-6; D unresolved. V lost 4 bases, J lost 7 bases, and 11 bases lay in between. CDR1 and CDR2 from the germline V gene are SGHAT and FQNNGV. The CDR3 is 14 residues long. CDR3 coding DNA: TGTGCCAGCAGCTCATCATACAGCAATTCACCCCTCCACTTT. The encoded protein is CASSSSYSNSPLHF.

A remark on this clonotype: It may be a read error: a sequence one base away is much more abundant. J is TRBJ2-1 and V is TRBV20-1, with 7 bases identical to TRBD2. Germline assignment: CDR1 DFQATT and CDR2 SNEGSKA (reference sequence). The CDR3 has 19 residues. This CDR3 reads CSARDLGYRRGSSYIEQFF. The CDR3 DNA is TGCAGTGCTAGAGATTTAGGGTACAGGCGGGGGAGCTCCTACATTGAGCAGTTCTTC.

This clonotype was seen repeatedly, ten times or more. The CDR3 DNA reads as TGTGCCAGCAGCCTTGACAGGATGGGTGAGCAGTTCTTC. Protein: CASSLDRMGEQFF. The chain has TRBV11-3 and TRBJ2-1; D is perhaps TRBD1 (6 bases). The CDR3 covers 13 residues. Germline V gene lookup returns CDR1 SGHNT and CDR2 YENEEA. The V end was cut by 5 bases, the J end by 9 bases, with 14 bases between.

This clonotype was observed many times. This chain joins TRBV7-8 and TRBJ2-5, with 7 bases matching TRBD2. Germline V CDR1 and CDR2: SGHVS, FQNEAQ. This CDR3 spans 14 amino acids. V gave up 3 bases and J gave up 1 base; unmatched junction bases: 2. The CDR3 sequence: CASSFPSGQETQYF. In DNA form, the CDR3 reads TGTGCCAGCAGCTTCCCTAGCGGCCAAGAGACCCAGTACTTC. The full variable domain, in which reference TRBV7-8 and TRBJ2-5 provide the parts outside the CDR3, is GAGVSQSPRYKVAKRGQDVALRCDPISGHVSLFWYQQALGQGPEFLTYFQNEAQLDKSGLPSDRFFAERPEGSVSTLKIQRTQQEDSAVYLCASSFPSGQETQYFGPGTRLLVL.

This clonotype has at least ten counts. The V and J genes are TRBV5-1 and TRBJ2-2, with 12 positions matching TRBD2. With 4 bases clipped from V and 7 bases from J, the junction kept 5 bases outside the gene matches. CDR3 length equals 15 residues. Germline V gives CDR1 SGHRS, CDR2 YFSETQ. CDR3 nucleotides: TGCGCCAGCAGCCCGACTAGCGGGAGAGGCGGGGAGCTGTTTTTT. This gives the protein CASSPTSGRGGELFF.

A word on this clonotype: One junction end does not reproduce the germline sequence, and a read error may be involved. The genes are TRBV4-3 and TRBJ1-4; D uncertain. The CDR3 runs 17 residues. The V gene's germline CDR1 is LGHNA and CDR2 YSLEER. The CDR3 DNA sequence: TGCGCCAGTAGCCAAACGGAGTCGTGGGCTACGAATGAAAAACTGTTTTTT. This encodes CASSQTESWATNEKLFF.

Ten or more counts support this clonotype. The chain is built from TRBV5-1 and TRBJ2-7; D is unclear. V lost 2 bases to trimming and J lost 2 bases, with 8 bases between them. The germline CDR1 and CDR2 sequences are SGHRS and YFSETQ. The CDR3 extends over 13 amino acids. CDR3 amino acids: CASSFGFTYEQYF. In DNA, the CDR3 is TGCGCCAGCAGCTTCGGGTTCACCTACGAGCAGTACTTC.

This clonotype was picked up many times. V usage is TRBV5-8 and J usage is TRBJ2-1; TRBD1 agrees at 7 bases. This CDR3 comprises 16 residues. From germline, CDR1 is SGHTS and CDR2 YDEGEE. V was pared by 4 bases and J by 5 bases, with 12 bases of the junction left unmatched. The CDR3 reads CASSKGDTGTDNEQFF. In DNA form, the CDR3 reads TGTGCCAGCAGCAAAGGGGATACCGGGACAGACAATGAGCAGTTCTTC.

This clonotype occurred a few times. A much more abundant neighbour one base away suggests this may be a read error. V usage is TRBV20-1 and J usage is TRBJ1-5; D call uncertain. The CDR3 contains 14 residues. Per germline, CDR1 DFQATT and CDR2 SNEGSKA (reference sequence). The CDR3 protein is CSASQGYSNPPQHF. In nucleotides, the CDR3 is TGCAGTGCTAGTCAAGGGTATAGCAATCCGCCCCAGCATTTT.

With regard to this clonotype: Given a much more abundant clone one base away, this may be a read error. This chain uses TRBV13 with TRBJ2-5; no clear D. This CDR3 has 12 residues. Trimming cost V 5 bases and J 3 bases, with 7 bases left between them. Germline values: CDR1 PRHDT, CDR2 FYEKMQ (reference sequence). The CDR3 here is CASSVRKETQYF. CDR3 DNA: TGTGCCAGCAGCGTTCGGAAAGAGACCCAGTACTTC. Together with reference TRBV13 and TRBJ2-5, the CDR3 gives the full variable domain: AAGVIQSPRHLIKEKRETATLKCYPIPRHDTVYWYQQGPGQDPQFLISFYEKMQSDKGSIPDRFSAQQFSDYHSELNMSSLELGDSALYFCASSVRKETQYFGPGTRLLVL.

The table lists this clonotype with many counts. The gene calls are TRBV2 and TRBJ2-3, with unresolved D. Per germline, CDR1 SNHLY and CDR2 FYNNEI. The CDR3 contains 13 residues. V was trimmed by 1 base and J by 0 bases, leaving 2 bases between them. CDR3 amino acids: CASSEDSTDTQYF. In DNA form, the CDR3 reads TGTGCCAGCAGTGAAGATAGCACAGATACGCAGTATTTT.

A word on this clonotype: One end of the junction fails to match germline, which may point to a read error. V usage is TRBV19 and J usage is TRBJ2-5; D is perhaps TRBD2 (6 bases). There are 17 residues in the CDR3. Germline CDR1 is LNHDA and CDR2 is SQIVND (reference sequence). The CDR3, as DNA: TGTGCCAGTAGTATAACCCGGCGGGAAAGGGCCCCAGAGACCCAGTCCTTC. The encoded protein is CASSITRRERAPETQSF. Drawing the rest from reference TRBV19 and TRBJ2-5, the complete variable domain is DGGITQSPKYLFRKEGQNVTLSCEQNLNHDAMYWYRQDPGQGLRLIYYSQIVNDFQKGDIAEGYSVSREKKESFPLTVTSAQKNPTAFYLCASSITRRERAPETQSFGPGTRLLVL.

This clonotype came up many times. The chain has TRBV6-1 and TRBJ1-5, with D tentatively TRBD1 (5 bases). CDR3 length equals 15 residues. The ends were cut back, 1 base at V and 6 bases at J, with 13 bases in the middle. Germline V lookup: CDR1 MNHNS, CDR2 SASEGT. CDR3 protein: CASSEVRVQAQPQHF. The CDR3 DNA reads as TGTGCCAGCAGTGAAGTCAGGGTACAGGCTCAGCCCCAGCATTTT.

Concerning this clonotype: An end of the junction does not agree with germline; a read error may underlie this. This chain links TRBV15 with TRBJ1-6; D is ambiguous. The CDR3 consists of 12 residues. CDR1 LNHNV and CDR2 YYDKDF come from the germline V gene (reference sequence). The CDR3 DNA is TGTGCTACCAGCAGGCACAATTCACCCCTCCACTTT. It yields the protein CATSRHNSPLHF.

The V call is TRBV7-9, the J call TRBJ2-6; no clear D. The CDR3 consists of 17 residues. Trimming took off 2 bases at V and 0 bases at J, with 11 bases between the two ends. Germline CDR1 is SEHNR and CDR2 is FQNEAQ (reference sequence). The CDR3 reads CASSLKRSSSGANVLTF. CDR3 coding DNA: TGTGCCAGCAGCTTAAAAAGGTCGAGCTCTGGGGCCAACGTCCTGACTTTC.

The J gene is TRBJ2-1, the V gene TRBV12-3 or TRBV12-4; the match to TRBD1 covers 8 bases. Germline trimming cut 8 bases from V and 5 bases from J; bases unmatched to any gene: 8. This CDR3 is 14 amino acids long. The CDR3 DNA sequence: TGTGCCAGCGGATCCGGGACAGGACACAATGAGCAGTTCTTC. Its translation: CASGSGTGHNEQFF.

The chain carries TRBV7-6 and TRBJ1-2; TRBD1 is a possible D gene (5 bases). This CDR3 is built from 12 residues. CDR1 is SGHVS, CDR2 FNYEAQ, per germline. Trimming pared 8 bases from V and 6 bases from J, leaving 13 bases between. CDR3: CASRRTYDGYTF. The CDR3 DNA is TGTGCCAGCCGGAGGACATACGATGGCTACACCTTC.

This clonotype has only a few counts. The chain links TRBV6-4 to TRBJ2-1; TRBD2 might be the D (6 bases). Looked up from germline, CDR1 is MRHNA and CDR2 is SNTAGT. The V end was cut by 4 bases, the J end by 15 bases, with 16 bases between. CDR3 length: 12 residues. CDR3 residues: CASSGDGGMVFF. The CDR3 nucleotides read TGTGCCAGCAGTGGCGATGGGGGGATGGTGTTCTTC.

This clonotype was observed at least ten times. The CDR3 region has the DNA TGTGCCAGCAGCTTTCTAGCGGCCTCCTACAATGAGCAGTTCTTC. It is translated as CASSFLAASYNEQFF. This chain uses TRBV5-6 with TRBJ2-1, with TRBD2 identical over 7 bases. The ends lost 2 bases at V and 0 bases at J; junction bases unmatched: 2. This CDR3 comprises 15 residues. CDR1 is SGHDT, CDR2 YYEEEE, per germline.

With respect to this clonotype: With a much larger clone just one base away, this may be a read error. V gene TRBV7-3 combines with J gene TRBJ2-7; D not certain. Germline CDR1 SGHTA, CDR2 FQGTGA. The CDR3 loop spans 14 amino acids. The CDR3 protein is CASSLGIGAYERYF. The DNA of the CDR3 is TGTGCCAGCAGCTTAGGTATCGGAGCCTACGAGCGGTACTTC.

The CDR3 protein is CASTGASGGNEQFF. CDR3 nucleotides: TGTGCCAGTACAGGGGCCTCGGGGGGAAATGAGCAGTTCTTC. This chain joins TRBV28 and TRBJ2-1; D might be TRBD1 or TRBD2, each matching 7 bases. Deletions cut 9 bases from V and 7 bases from J, with 19 bases between. Germline assignment: CDR1 MDHEN and CDR2 SYDVKM. This CDR3 has 14 residues.

Only a few counts were recorded for this clonotype. Being one base from a much bigger clone, this may be a read error. The V call is TRBV20-1, the J call TRBJ2-7, with 11 bases fitting TRBD2. The CDR3 covers 14 residues. Trimming cost V 3 bases and J 6 bases; bases outside gene matches: 7. Germline-derived CDR1 and CDR2 are DFQATT and SNEGSKA (reference sequence). The CDR3 sequence is CSARASGRLSEQYF. For the CDR3, the DNA is TGCAGTGCTAGGGCTAGCGGGAGGTTATCCGAGCAGTACTTC.

This clonotype was observed a few times. This may come from a read error, since a much larger clone is one base off. The chain has TRBV12-3 or TRBV12-4 and TRBJ2-7; no clear D. V lost 3 bases and J lost 1, with 7 bases in between. CDR3 size: 13 residues. CDR3 loop: CASSFPLSYEQYF. The CDR3 nucleotides read TGTGCCAGCAGTTTCCCCCTGTCCTACGAGCAGTACTTC.

This clonotype has a count of ten or more. The chain couples TRBV19 to TRBJ2-1, with D possibly being TRBD1 (5 bases). This CDR3 has 18 amino acids. In germline, CDR1 is LNHDA, CDR2 SQIVND (reference sequence). The ends were cut back, 1 base at V and 3 bases at J, with 19 bases in the middle. The CDR3 region has the DNA TGTGCCAGTAGTATAGCGGTCTTCAAGGGGTCGGGCTACAATGAGCAGTTCTTC. It specifies CASSIAVFKGSGYNEQFF.

This clonotype was observed many times. The chain combines TRBV7-9 with TRBJ1-4; D is perhaps TRBD1 (5 bases). The length of the CDR3 is 12 residues. Germline V gene sequence: CDR1 SEHNR, CDR2 FQNEAQ (reference sequence). Deletions cut 6 bases from V and 8 bases from J, with 10 bases between. This CDR3 is CASRKGPEKLFF. The CDR3 nucleotides are TGTGCCAGCAGGAAGGGACCAGAAAAACTGTTTTTT.

The chain carries TRBV2 and TRBJ2-1; 10 bases agree with TRBD2. CDR1 is SNHLY, CDR2 FYNNEI, per germline. J lost 15 bases, V lost 5 bases, and 7 bases had no gene match. The CDR3 contains 12 residues. The CDR3 DNA sequence: TGTGCCAGCAGTACAGCGGGAGGGCCGGGGTTCTTC. This encodes CASSTAGGPGFF.